This T cell receptor beta chain stems from a study of T cell changes during pregnancy in multiple sclerosis. The CDR3 consists of 14 residues. The ends lost 3 bases at V and 8 bases at J; junction bases unmatched: 10. Germline V gene data show CDR1 as GTSNPN and CDR2 as SVGIG (reference sequence). This clone was counted once. The method was immunoSEQ multiplex PCR; TCRdb's version includes in-frame clones alone and lacks a portion of them. This sample has about 45,000 clones, with about 89% found just once. This chain links TRBV30 with TRBJ1-2; 9 bases match TRBD1. This receptor was obtained from a female donor with multiple sclerosis, enrolled in a pregnancy study. Sequencing used CD4+ T cells from peripheral blood mononuclear cells, obtained in the first trimester of pregnancy. The CDR3 protein is CAWRARDREYGYTF. In nucleotides, the CDR3 is TGTGCCTGGAGGGCTCGGGACAGGGAGTACGGCTACACCTTC.